The TCR beta chain described here comes from a study of shared clonotypes between healthy human individuals. On the study more broadly: Donors, aged 18 to 49, were a couple of women and three men. Findings of the study overall: Larger richness was generally estimated for naive than memory subsets.

Germline CDR1 reads MDHEN; CDR2 reads SYDVKM. The V and J ends lost 3 bases and 0 bases respectively, with 7 bases between them. CDR3 length: 14 amino acids. It was at deep level that the assay was run. Generated by immunoSEQ multiplex PCR, the TCRdb table keeps only in-frame clones and is missing some. Of over a million clones in the sample, 75% to 85% were seen once. This clone has a handful of counts. The antigen remains undetermined. The same CDR3 can be traced to other DNA sequences in this sample. The sequencing input was memory CD4+ T cells from PBMCs. Stated subset: CD45RA-negative fraction. The sequence was collected from a man aged 18 to 30 in good health. Some clones in this sample may be carry-over from other donors' samples. The gene calls are TRBV28 and TRBJ2-3; D not certain. This chain's CDR3 is CASSLGGSTDTQYF. The CDR3 DNA sequence: TGTGCCAGCAGTTTGGGTGGGAGCACAGATACGCAGTATTTT.